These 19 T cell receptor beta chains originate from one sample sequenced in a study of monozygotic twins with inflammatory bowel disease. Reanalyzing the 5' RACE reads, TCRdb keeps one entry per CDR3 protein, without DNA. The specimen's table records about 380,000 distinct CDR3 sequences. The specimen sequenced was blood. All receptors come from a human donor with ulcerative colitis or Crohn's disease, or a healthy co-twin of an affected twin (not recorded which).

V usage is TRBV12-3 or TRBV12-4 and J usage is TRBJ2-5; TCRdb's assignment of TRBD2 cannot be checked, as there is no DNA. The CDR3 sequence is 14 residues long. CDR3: CASSHRLAKETQYF.

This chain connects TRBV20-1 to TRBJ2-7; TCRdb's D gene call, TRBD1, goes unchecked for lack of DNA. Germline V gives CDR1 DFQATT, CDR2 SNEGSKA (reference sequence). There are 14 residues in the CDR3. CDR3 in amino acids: CSARGDRFSYEQYF.

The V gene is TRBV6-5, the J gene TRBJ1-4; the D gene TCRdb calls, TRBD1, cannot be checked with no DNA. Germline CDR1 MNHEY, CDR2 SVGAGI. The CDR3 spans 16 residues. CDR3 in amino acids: CASSYSSKGTSEKLFF.

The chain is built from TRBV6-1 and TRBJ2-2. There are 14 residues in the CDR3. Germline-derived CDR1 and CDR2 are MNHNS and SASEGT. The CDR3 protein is CASSERVRTGELFF.

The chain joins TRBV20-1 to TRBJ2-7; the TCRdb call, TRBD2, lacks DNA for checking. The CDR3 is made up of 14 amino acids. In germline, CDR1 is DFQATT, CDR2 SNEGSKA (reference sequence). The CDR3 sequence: CSARGLAVAYEQYF.

The CDR3 region is CASSERGRFGTDTQYF. The V call is TRBV12-3 or TRBV12-4, the J call TRBJ2-3; TCRdb lists TRBD1, though no DNA is available to test this call. This CDR3 is 16 amino acids long.

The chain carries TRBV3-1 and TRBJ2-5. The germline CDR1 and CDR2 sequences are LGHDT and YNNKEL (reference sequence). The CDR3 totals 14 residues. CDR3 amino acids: CASSQSTPSGTQYF.

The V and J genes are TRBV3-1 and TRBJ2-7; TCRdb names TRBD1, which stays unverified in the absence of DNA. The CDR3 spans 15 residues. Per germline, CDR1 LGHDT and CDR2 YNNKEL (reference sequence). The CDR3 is CASSQSDRGGHEQYF.

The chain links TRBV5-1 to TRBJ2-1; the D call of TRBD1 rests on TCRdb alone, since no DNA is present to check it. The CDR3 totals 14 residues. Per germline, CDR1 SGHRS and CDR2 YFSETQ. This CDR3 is CASSLLGGADEQFF.

CDR3 in amino acids: CASSLDPTGNTEAFF. V and J are TRBV11-3 and TRBJ1-1; TCRdb designates TRBD1, a call that cannot be tested without DNA. Per germline, CDR1 SGHNT and CDR2 YENEEA. The CDR3 contains 15 residues.

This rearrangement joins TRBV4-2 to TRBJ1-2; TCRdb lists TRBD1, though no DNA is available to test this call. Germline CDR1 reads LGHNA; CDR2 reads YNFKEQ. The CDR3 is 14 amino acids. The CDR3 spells CASSQDWGRVGYTF.

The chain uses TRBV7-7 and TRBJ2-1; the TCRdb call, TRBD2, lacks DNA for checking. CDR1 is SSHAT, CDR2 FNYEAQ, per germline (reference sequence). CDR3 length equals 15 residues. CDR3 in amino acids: CASSLGEDTYNEQFF.

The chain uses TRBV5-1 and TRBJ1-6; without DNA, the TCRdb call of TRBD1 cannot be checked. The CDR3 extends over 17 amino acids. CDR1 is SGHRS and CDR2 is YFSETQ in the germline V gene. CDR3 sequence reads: CASSVGIGSSYNSPLHF.

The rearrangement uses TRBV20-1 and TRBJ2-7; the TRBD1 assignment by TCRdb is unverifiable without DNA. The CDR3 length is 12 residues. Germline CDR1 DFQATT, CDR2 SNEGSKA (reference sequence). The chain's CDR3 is CSARTGGTEQYF.

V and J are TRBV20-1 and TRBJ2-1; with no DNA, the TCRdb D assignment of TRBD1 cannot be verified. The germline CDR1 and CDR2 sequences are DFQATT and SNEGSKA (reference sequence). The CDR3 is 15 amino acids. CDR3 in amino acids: CSASAGTGGKGEQFF.

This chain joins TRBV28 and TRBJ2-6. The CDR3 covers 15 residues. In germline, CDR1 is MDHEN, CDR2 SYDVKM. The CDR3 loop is CASSIRISGANVLTF.

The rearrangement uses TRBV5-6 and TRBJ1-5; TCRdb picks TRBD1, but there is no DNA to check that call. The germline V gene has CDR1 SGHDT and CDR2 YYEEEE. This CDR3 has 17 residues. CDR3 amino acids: CASSLAGDRGGGQPQHF. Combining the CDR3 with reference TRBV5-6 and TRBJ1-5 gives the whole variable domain DAGVTQSPTHLIKTRGQQVTLRCSPKSGHDTVSWYQQALGQGPQFIFQYYEEEERQRGNFPDRFSGHQFPNYSSELNVNALLLGDSALYLCASSLAGDRGGGQPQHFGDGTRLSIL.

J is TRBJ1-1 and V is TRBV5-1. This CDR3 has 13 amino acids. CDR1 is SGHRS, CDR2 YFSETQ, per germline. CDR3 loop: CASSLTENQEAFF.

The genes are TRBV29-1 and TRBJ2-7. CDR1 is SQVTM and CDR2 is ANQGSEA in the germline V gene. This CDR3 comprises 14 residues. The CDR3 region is CSVEKTGSSYEQYF.